This TCR beta chain was identified in a study of response to subunit inactivated influenza vaccine. Remarks on this clonotype: Its antigen remains unidentified.

This CDR3 comprises 14 residues. The germline gives CDR1 KGHDR, CDR2 SFDVKD. Trimming took 10 bases from V and 2 from J, leaving 13 bases between them. TCRdb analysed the RT-PCR reads with MiXCR anew, one entry per CDR3 protein. The repertoire includes more than 150,000 distinct CDR3 sequences, nearly 9.5% of them detected once, and 9.5% to 13% sits in the top ten. Study conclusions and caveats: Seasonal influenza vaccination, on each occasion, was suggested by the authors to recruit few new T cells.

The V call is TRBV24-1, the J call TRBJ2-2; TRBD2 is a possible D gene (5 bases). This specimen consisted of non-naive T cells sorted from PBMCs, obtained on the day of vaccination. The source is a man aged 50-59 years who received an inactivated influenza vaccine. The CDR3 region has the DNA TGTGCCACAGGACTCGGAAGTAACACCGGGGAGCTGTTTTTT. It codes for CATGLGSNTGELFF.